Sequencing of this T cell receptor beta chain was carried out in a study of vaccination and CD4 T cells after COVID-19. Regarding treatment: approximately nine-day PBMC culture with coronavirus spike peptide pools or control peptides (ViraFEST assay). PBMC cultures, at two million cells per well, received about 9.3 IU/ml IL-2 and roughly 9 ug/ml peptide pools. On this clonotype: The antigen is unknown. A junction end diverges from the germline sequence, so it may reflect a read error.

Oncomine TCR Beta short-read sequencing was applied to DNA from cultured CD4+ T cells. TCRdb re-called the PCR reads with MiXCR, one entry per CDR3 protein. In the table there are under 7,000 distinct CDR3 sequences, more than 25% of which are singletons. Germline values: CDR1 SSHAT, CDR2 FNYEAQ (reference sequence). This CDR3 comprises 14 residues. The chain joins TRBV7-7 to TRBJ2-5; possible D gene TRBD2, 6 bases. The TCR comes from a human donor who had recovered from COVID-19. Specimen: CD4+ T cells from blood, cultured in vitro, collected after SARS-CoV-2 vaccination. For the CDR3, the DNA is TGTGCTAGCAGCCCCTATGGCGGGAAGGAGACCCAGTACTTC. Amino acids: CASSPYGGKETQYF.